The clone carrying this T cell receptor (beta chain) came up a few times. The antigen is unknown. The data stem from a study of response to subunit inactivated influenza vaccine. Overall study findings and caveats: Authors suggested that a seasonal influenza vaccination recruits few new T cells each time.

TCRdb reanalysed the RT-PCR reads using MiXCR and keeps one entry per CDR3 protein. The sample holds approximately 230,000 distinct CDR3 sequences; more than 10% are singletons and the top ten take 7.8%. The CDR3 has 13 residues. Trimming shortened V by 5 bases and J by 1 base, and 5 bases separated the two germline ends. The TCR sequence derives from a man in his fifties or sixties who received an inactivated influenza vaccine. Sequenced here: non-naive T cells sorted from PBMCs, sampled 14 to 15 days before vaccination. The chain combines TRBV12-3 or TRBV12-4 with TRBJ1-4, with D unclear. The CDR3 DNA sequence: TGTGCCAGCAGTACCAGAACTAATGAAAAACTGTTTTTT. Translating gives CASSTRTNEKLFF.